Listed here are 2 T cell receptor beta chains from one sample, sequenced in a study of T cell responses to AZD1222 COVID-19 vaccine. The table came from immunoSEQ multiplex PCR; TCRdb's copy has only in-frame clones and leaves some out. This sample has under 250,000 clones, with just over 90% found just once. The starting material was peripheral blood, obtained on day 0 of MenACWY control vaccination. The receptors originated from an adult in good health.

This rearrangement joins TRBV4-1 to TRBJ2-1; possibly TRBD2 for D (6 bases). Between the trimmed V and J ends, which lost 0 bases and 0 bases, there was a span of 12 bases. Looked up from germline, CDR1 is MGHRA and CDR2 is YSYEKL. The CDR3 length is 17 residues. As DNA, the CDR3 is TGCGCCAGCAGCCAAGACCGGACTATCAGCTCCTACAATGAGCAGTTCTTC. Its protein product is CASSQDRTISSYNEQFF.

V usage is TRBV2 and J usage is TRBJ1-5, with unresolved D. Per germline, CDR1 SNHLY and CDR2 FYNNEI. The CDR3 extends over 13 amino acids. V lost 6 bases and J lost 6, with 12 bases in between. Here the CDR3 reads CASRGSPGQPQHF. The CDR3 DNA reads as TGTGCCAGCAGAGGCTCTCCCGGTCAGCCCCAGCATTTT. Complete variable domain (other parts from reference TRBV2 and TRBJ1-5): EPEVTQTPSHQVTQMGQEVILRCVPISNHLYFYWYRQILGQKVEFLVSFYNNEISEKSEIFDDQFSVERPDGSNFTLKIRSTKLEDSAMYFCASRGSPGQPQHFGDGTRLSIL.